Presented here are 24 T cell receptor beta chains from one specimen sequenced in a study of T cells after yellow fever vaccination. From the 5' RACE reads, TCRdb called clonotypes with MiXCR, one entry per CDR3 protein. The top ten clones hold over 14% of a sample with some 400,000 distinct CDR3 sequences, around 6.5% of them seen once. The sequencing used PBMCs, collected 5 days after the yellow fever booster vaccination. The receptors were sampled from a man under 40 who received the YFV17D yellow fever vaccine.

This clonotype was counted a few times. The rearrangement uses TRBV6-5 and TRBJ2-7; tentatively, D is TRBD2 (6 bases). The ends were cut back, 2 bases at V and 3 bases at J, with 23 bases in the middle. Germline values: CDR1 MNHEY, CDR2 SVGAGI. This CDR3 spans 18 amino acids. CDR3 DNA: TGTGCCAGCAGTTACCCGGAGAGCAGTGGGGGGAGGATCTACGAGCAGTACTTC. Translation: CASSYPESSGGRIYEQYF.

This clonotype occurred many times. The CDR3 DNA reads as TGTGCCAGCAGGCCGACAGGAAACTCCTACGAGCAGTACTTC. Amino acid sequence: CASRPTGNSYEQYF. This chain connects TRBV12-3 or TRBV12-4 to TRBJ2-7, with D maybe TRBD1 (6 bases). The CDR3 covers 14 residues. Trimming took off 6 bases at V and 0 bases at J, with 12 bases between the two ends.

This clonotype has a count of ten or more. The rearrangement uses TRBV12-3 or TRBV12-4 and TRBJ1-5; D call uncertain. Trimming shortened V by 0 bases and J by 10 bases, and 13 bases separated the two germline ends. This CDR3 has 14 residues. CDR3 residues: CASSLAQSYTPQHF. DNA for the CDR3: TGTGCCAGCAGTTTAGCCCAGTCCTATACACCCCAGCATTTT.

This clonotype was seen ten or more times. The chain carries TRBV20-1 and TRBJ2-7; TRBD1 agrees at 11 bases. V gave up 1 base and J gave up 4 bases; unmatched junction bases: 0. From germline, CDR1 is DFQATT and CDR2 SNEGSKA (reference sequence). The CDR3 length is 13 residues. The CDR3 loop reads CSARGDRGYEQYF. The CDR3 bases are TGCAGTGCTAGAGGGGACAGGGGGTACGAGCAGTACTTC.

This clonotype was detected a few times. The rearrangement links TRBV7-6 to TRBJ2-3, with TRBD2 matching 14 bases. With V trimmed by 3 bases and J by 6 bases, 5 bases remained unmatched. Germline V gene data show CDR1 as SGHVS and CDR2 as FNYEAQ. The CDR3 length is 16 residues. The CDR3 region is CASSLTGLAGADTQYF. CDR3 nucleotides: TGTGCCAGCAGCTTGACGGGACTAGCGGGAGCGGATACGCAGTATTTT.

The V gene is TRBV15, the J gene TRBJ2-1; 10 bases are a match to TRBD1. The CDR3 totals 15 residues. V was pared by 1 base and J by 9 bases, with 6 bases of the junction left unmatched. The germline CDR1 and CDR2 sequences are LNHNV and YYDKDF (reference sequence). The CDR3 sequence is CATSRGGTGVGEQFF. CDR3 bases: TGTGCCACCAGCAGAGGAGGGACAGGGGTTGGTGAGCAGTTCTTC.

The chain combines TRBV7-2 with TRBJ2-3, with a tentative D call TRBD1 (6 bases). Germline CDR1 SGHTA, CDR2 FQGNSA. Trimming cost V 1 base and J 5 bases, with 16 bases left between them. This CDR3 region has 16 residues. Written as DNA, the CDR3 is TGTGCCAGCAGCTTAGGACTAACAGGGAGTCGAGATACGCAGTATTTT. It is translated as CASSLGLTGSRDTQYF. The entire variable domain, with the rest obtained from reference TRBV7-2 and TRBJ2-3, is as follows: GAGVSQSPSNKVTEKGKDVELRCDPISGHTALYWYRQSLGQGLEFLIYFQGNSAPDKSGLPSDRFSAERTGGSVSTLTIQRTQQEDSAVYLCASSLGLTGSRDTQYFGPGTRLTVL.

This clonotype was observed a few times. CDR3 region: CASSYSRSGGPGEQFF. DNA of the CDR3: TGTGCCAGCAGTTACTCGAGGTCGGGAGGGCCAGGTGAGCAGTTCTTC. The chain combines TRBV6-2 or TRBV6-3 with TRBJ2-1, with 8 nucleotides matching TRBD2. The CDR3 covers 16 residues. The J segment lost 9 bases and the V segment lost 0 bases, leaving 10 bases of the junction unmatched. Germline V gene data show CDR1 as MNHEY and CDR2 as SVGEGT.

This clonotype was observed a handful of times. V gene TRBV9 combines with J gene TRBJ2-2; 8 positions agree with TRBD2. V lost 3 bases, J lost 7 bases, and 17 bases stayed unmatched. Germline V lookup: CDR1 SGDLS, CDR2 YYNGEE. The CDR3 sequence is 18 residues long. This CDR3 is CASSGGVQAGVAFGELFF. The CDR3 DNA reads TGTGCCAGCAGCGGAGGAGTCCAAGCGGGAGTTGCGTTCGGGGAGCTGTTTTTT.

Ten or more counts support this clonotype. The chain's CDR3 is CASRARDGNEQFF. The CDR3 nucleotides are TGTGCCAGCAGGGCCAGGGACGGCAATGAGCAGTTCTTC. The genes are TRBV2 and TRBJ2-1; D possibly matches TRBD1 or TRBD2 (5 bases each). V was trimmed by 6 bases and J by 6 bases, leaving 12 bases between them. The CDR3 loop spans 13 amino acids. Looked up from germline, CDR1 is SNHLY and CDR2 is FYNNEI.

Many counts were recorded for this clonotype. CDR3 bases: TGTGCCAGCAGTTCGTACAGGGGGCATTGGACCCAGTACTTC. Protein sequence: CASSSYRGHWTQYF. The gene calls are TRBV12-3 or TRBV12-4 and TRBJ2-5, with 9 bases aligning to TRBD1. V gave up 4 bases and J gave up 7 bases; unmatched junction bases: 7. This CDR3 spans 14 amino acids.

This clonotype was counted only a few times. The chain employs TRBV6-2 or TRBV6-3 and TRBJ1-2; 10 bases line up with TRBD1. The V and J ends lost 7 bases and 4 bases, in that order; junction bases with no gene match: 6. Germline-derived CDR1 and CDR2 are MNHEY and SVGEGT. This CDR3 is built from 14 residues. The CDR3 loop is CASTQGTGAYGYTF. The CDR3 region has the DNA TGTGCCAGCACCCAAGGGACAGGGGCCTATGGCTACACCTTC.

The chain has TRBV10-2 and TRBJ2-1, with TRBD2 identical over 9 bases. This CDR3 comprises 17 residues. V gave up 8 bases and J gave up 0 bases; unmatched junction bases: 11. Germline lookup yields CDR1 WSHSY and CDR2 SAAADI. Here the CDR3 DNA reads TGCGCCAGCCTGAGGCGGGAGGGCACTTTCTCCTACAATGAGCAGTTCTTC. It codes for CASLRREGTFSYNEQFF.

This clonotype was counted only a few times. CDR3: CWGQGRYGYTF. For the CDR3, the DNA is TGCTGGGGACAGGGTAGATATGGCTACACCTTC. The rearrangement links TRBV20-1 to TRBJ1-2; 9 bases are shared with TRBD1. Germline V gene data show CDR1 as DFQATT and CDR2 as SNEGSKA (reference sequence). CDR3 length: 11 amino acids.

This clonotype was picked up a small number of times. The chain employs TRBV19 and TRBJ1-5; D is unresolved. CDR3 length: 13 residues. Trimming left V 3 bases short and J 4 bases short, with 7 bases between. Germline V gives CDR1 LNHDA, CDR2 SQIVND (reference sequence). CDR3 coding DNA: TGTGCCAGTAGTATTAACAAAAATCAGCCCCAGCATTTT. It translates to CASSINKNQPQHF.

This clonotype was detected ten times or more. The chain recombines TRBV12-3 or TRBV12-4 with TRBJ2-7, with 11 bases lining up with TRBD2. The CDR3 runs 20 residues. With 5 bases clipped from V and 0 bases from J, the junction kept 18 bases outside the gene matches. CDR3 sequence: CASSVLGRRGLAVLSYEQYF. In DNA form, the CDR3 reads TGTGCCAGCAGTGTTCTGGGACGCCGGGGACTAGCGGTTCTCTCCTACGAGCAGTACTTC.

This clonotype was observed at least ten times. This chain's CDR3 is CASRTSLTQYF. As DNA, the CDR3 is TGTGCCAGCCGGACCTCCCTGACCCAGTACTTC. The rearrangement links TRBV7-2 to TRBJ2-5; D call uncertain. CDR3 length: 11 amino acids. V lost 8 bases and J 7 bases, leaving 11 bases between the germline ends. Germline V lookup: CDR1 SGHTA, CDR2 FQGNSA.

This clonotype was observed many times. The J gene is TRBJ2-7, the V gene TRBV18, with no clear D. The CDR3 runs to 13 residues. V was trimmed by 4 bases and J by 4 bases, leaving 11 bases between them. Germline CDR1 KGHSH, CDR2 LQKENI. The chain's CDR3 is CASSQSKNYEQYF. In DNA form, the CDR3 reads TGTGCCAGCTCACAGTCTAAGAATTACGAGCAGTACTTC.

In this sample, this clonotype turned up a few times. The gene calls are TRBV7-2 and TRBJ2-2, with 9 bases lining up with TRBD2. J lost 7 bases, V lost 5 bases, and 8 bases had no gene match. Germline CDR1 and CDR2: SGHTA and FQGNSA. There are 15 residues in the CDR3. As DNA, the CDR3 is TGTGCCAGCAGCATTAGCGGGAGTTGGATCGGGGAGCTGTTTTTT. It translates to CASSISGSWIGELFF.

Only a few counts were recorded for this clonotype. The chain links TRBV19 to TRBJ2-7, with no clear D. The germline CDR1 and CDR2 sequences are LNHDA and SQIVND (reference sequence). Trimming took off 6 bases at V and 4 bases at J, with 13 bases between the two ends. This CDR3 has 13 amino acids. CDR3 sequence: CASRDPGSYEQYF. The CDR3 nucleotides read TGTGCCAGTAGGGATCCGGGTAGTTACGAGCAGTACTTC.

In this sample, this clonotype turned up a few times. The V and J genes are TRBV10-1 and TRBJ2-1; no reliable D call. Trimming took off 5 bases at V and 7 bases at J, with 18 bases between the two ends. There are 15 residues in the CDR3. Germline CDR1 is WNHNN and CDR2 is SYGVQD (reference sequence). The CDR3 sequence is CASSLGPALWNEQFF. For the CDR3, the DNA is TGCGCCAGCAGTCTCGGGCCAGCTCTCTGGAATGAGCAGTTCTTC.

The chain recombines TRBV24-1 with TRBJ2-3; D is perhaps TRBD1 (6 bases). The CDR3 extends over 16 amino acids. Trimming left V 4 bases short and J 1 base short, with 14 bases between. Per germline, CDR1 KGHDR and CDR2 SFDVKD. The CDR3 DNA sequence: TGTGCCACCAGTGACTGGGACACCGCTGGCACAGATACGCAGTATTTT. Translated, it gives CATSDWDTAGTDTQYF.

This clonotype was seen repeatedly, ten times or more. The J gene is TRBJ2-7, the V gene TRBV7-9; 13 nucleotides align to TRBD2. This CDR3 contains 14 residues. Germline V CDR1 and CDR2: SEHNR, FQNEAQ (reference sequence). V lost 7 bases to trimming and J lost 9 bases; unmatched junction nucleotides: 9. CDR3 sequence: CASTSGTSGNWQYF. Here the CDR3 DNA reads TGTGCCAGCACCTCCGGGACTAGCGGGAATTGGCAGTACTTC.

Only a few counts were recorded for this clonotype. The chain is built from TRBV7-2 and TRBJ1-2, with unresolved D. CDR3 length: 14 residues. Trimming left V 5 bases short and J 6 bases short, with 16 bases between. Germline CDR1 reads SGHTA; CDR2 reads FQGNSA. This chain's CDR3 is CASSPAVGSHGYTF. CDR3 sequence (DNA): TGTGCCAGCAGCCCTGCGGTGGGGTCCCATGGCTACACCTTC.